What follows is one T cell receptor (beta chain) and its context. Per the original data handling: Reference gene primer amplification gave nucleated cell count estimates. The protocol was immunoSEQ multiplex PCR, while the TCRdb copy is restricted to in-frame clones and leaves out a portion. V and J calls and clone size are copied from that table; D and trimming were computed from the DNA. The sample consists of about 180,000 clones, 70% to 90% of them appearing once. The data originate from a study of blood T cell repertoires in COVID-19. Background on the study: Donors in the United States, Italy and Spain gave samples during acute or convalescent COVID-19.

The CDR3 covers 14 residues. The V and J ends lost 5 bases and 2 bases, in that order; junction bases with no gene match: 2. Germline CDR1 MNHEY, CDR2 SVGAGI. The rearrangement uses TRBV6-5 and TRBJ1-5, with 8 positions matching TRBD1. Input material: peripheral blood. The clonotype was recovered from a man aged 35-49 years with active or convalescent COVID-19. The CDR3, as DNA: TGTGCCAGCAGTCCAGGGGGCGGCAATCAGCCCCAGCATTTT. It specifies CASSPGGGNQPQHF.